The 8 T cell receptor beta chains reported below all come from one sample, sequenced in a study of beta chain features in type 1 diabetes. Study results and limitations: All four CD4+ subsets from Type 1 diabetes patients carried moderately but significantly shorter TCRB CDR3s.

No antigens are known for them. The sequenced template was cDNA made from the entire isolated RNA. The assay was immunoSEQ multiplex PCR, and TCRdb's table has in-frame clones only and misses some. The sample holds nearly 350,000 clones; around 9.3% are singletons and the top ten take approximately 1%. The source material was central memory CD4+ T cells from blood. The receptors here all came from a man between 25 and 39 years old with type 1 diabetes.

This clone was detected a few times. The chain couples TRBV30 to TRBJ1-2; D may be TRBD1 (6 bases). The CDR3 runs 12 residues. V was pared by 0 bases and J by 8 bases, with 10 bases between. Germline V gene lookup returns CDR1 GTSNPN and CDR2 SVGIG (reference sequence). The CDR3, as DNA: TGTGCCTGGAGTGTAACAGGGTACGGCTACACCTTC. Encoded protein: CAWSVTGYGYTF.

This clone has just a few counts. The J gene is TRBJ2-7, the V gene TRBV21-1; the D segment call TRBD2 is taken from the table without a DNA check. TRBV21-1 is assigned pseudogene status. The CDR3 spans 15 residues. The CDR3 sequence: CASSKRTSEAHEQYF. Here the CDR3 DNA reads TGTGCCAGCAGCAAACGGACTAGCGAAGCCCACGAGCAGTACTTC.

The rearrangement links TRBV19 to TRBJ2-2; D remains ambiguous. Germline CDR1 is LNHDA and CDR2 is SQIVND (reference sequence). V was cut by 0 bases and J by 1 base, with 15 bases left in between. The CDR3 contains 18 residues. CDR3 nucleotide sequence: TGTGCCAGTAGTATAGATATTCCTTCTTACGGGAACACCGGGGAGCTGTTTTTT. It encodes CASSIDIPSYGNTGELFF.

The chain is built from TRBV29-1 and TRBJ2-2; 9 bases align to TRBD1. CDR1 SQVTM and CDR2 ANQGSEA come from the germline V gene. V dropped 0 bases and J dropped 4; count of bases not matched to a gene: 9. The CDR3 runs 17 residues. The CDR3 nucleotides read TGCAGCGTTGAAGATATAAGCGGGACAGGGAGCACCGGGGAGCTGTTTTTT. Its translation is CSVEDISGTGSTGELFF.

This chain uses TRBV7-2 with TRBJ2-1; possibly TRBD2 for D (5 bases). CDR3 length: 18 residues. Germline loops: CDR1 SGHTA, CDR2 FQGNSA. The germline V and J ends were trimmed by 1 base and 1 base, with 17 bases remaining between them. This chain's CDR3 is CASSLVVGGLKSYNEQFF. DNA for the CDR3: TGTGCCAGCAGCTTAGTGGTAGGCGGGTTAAAATCCTACAATGAGCAGTTCTTC. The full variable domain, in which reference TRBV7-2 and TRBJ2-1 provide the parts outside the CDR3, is GAGVSQSPSNKVTEKGKDVELRCDPISGHTALYWYRQSLGQGLEFLIYFQGNSAPDKSGLPSDRFSAERTGGSVSTLTIQRTQQEDSAVYLCASSLVVGGLKSYNEQFFGPGTRLTVL.

CDR3 in DNA: TGTGCCAGCAAGGTAGGGGGACAAGTAGGCGATGAGCAGTTCTTC. It encodes CASKVGGQVGDEQFF. V is TRBV28 and J is TRBJ2-1; a weak D match, TRBD1 (6 bases). This CDR3 spans 15 amino acids. Deletions cut 7 bases from V and 8 bases from J, with 21 bases between. Germline V lookup: CDR1 MDHEN, CDR2 SYDVKM.

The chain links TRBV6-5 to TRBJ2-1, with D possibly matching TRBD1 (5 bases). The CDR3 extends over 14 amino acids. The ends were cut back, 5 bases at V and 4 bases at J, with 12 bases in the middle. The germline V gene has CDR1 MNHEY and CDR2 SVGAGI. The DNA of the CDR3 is TGTGCCAGCAGTGAAGTAGCAGGGTACAATGAGCAGTTCTTC. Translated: CASSEVAGYNEQFF.

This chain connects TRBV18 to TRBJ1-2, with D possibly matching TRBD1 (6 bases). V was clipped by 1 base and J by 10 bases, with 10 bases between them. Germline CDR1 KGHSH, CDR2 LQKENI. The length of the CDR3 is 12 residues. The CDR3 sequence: CASSPQGEDYTF. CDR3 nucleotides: TGTGCCAGCTCACCACAGGGGGAAGACTACACCTTC.